Only a few counts were recorded for the clone carrying this T cell receptor beta chain. Looked up from germline, CDR1 is LGHNA and CDR2 is YNFKEQ. J gave up 6 bases and V 0 bases, and 7 bases lay outside the gene matches. The CDR3 contains 16 residues. This sample was included in a study of blood T cell repertoires in COVID-19. Seattle enrolled patients during active infection and tracked them longitudinally. Authors' data handling: Quantification of nucleated cells was approximated via reference gene primer amplification. Clones were read by immunoSEQ multiplex PCR, and TCRdb kept only the in-frame ones, dropping some. The V and J calls and clone size are taken from that table; D and trimming were inferred from the DNA. Of 430,000 or so clones listed, approximately 90% are singletons.

Sequences were obtained from peripheral blood. The sequence was collected from a man aged 18 to 29 with COVID-19, enrolled during active disease. The rearrangement joins TRBV4-2 to TRBJ2-7, with 11 bases that match TRBD2. CDR3 loop: CASSQEGALAGAEQYF. Written as DNA, the CDR3 is TGTGCCAGCAGCCAAGAAGGGGCACTAGCGGGAGCCGAGCAGTACTTC.